This TCR beta chain appears in the sequencing data of a study of blood T cell repertoires in COVID-19. Turning to the study itself: Donors in the United States, Italy and Spain gave samples during acute or convalescent COVID-19.

Repertoires were generated with immunoSEQ multiplex PCR, while TCRdb's copy carries only in-frame clones and drops some. The repertoire consists of about 35,000 clones, with about four fifths occurring once and the leading ten covering about two fifths. The CDR3 runs to 16 residues. Germline CDR1 and CDR2: LNHDA and SQIVND (reference sequence). The V and J ends lost 0 bases and 5 bases, in that order; junction bases with no gene match: 6. This clone was picked up a small number of times. The sample comprised peripheral blood. V and J are TRBV19 and TRBJ2-5, with 10 bases matching TRBD2. The TCR originated in a man older than 75 with active or convalescent COVID-19. The CDR3 DNA reads as TGTGCCAGTAGTATAGATCGGTTAGCGGGAGGTGAGACCCAGTACTTC. It encodes CASSIDRLAGGETQYF.